One sample yielded the 18 T cell receptor beta chains listed below, sequenced in a study of CD8+ T cells in alopecia areata. As to treatment: oral pan-JAK inhibitor, 5-10 mg twice daily. Extracted RNA was reverse transcribed into cDNA, the sequencing template. Libraries were prepared by immunoSEQ multiplex PCR; TCRdb keeps only in-frame clonotypes and omits some of them. Of approximately 130,000 clones listed, roughly 57% are singletons. Sequenced material: CD4+ T cells sorted from blood, taken at week 4, from a patient treated with tofacitinib. Receptors were obtained from a human donor with alopecia areata.

The V and J genes are TRBV7-2 and TRBJ2-3, with 10 bases fitting TRBD2. The CDR3 is 15 amino acids. Germline V lookup: CDR1 SGHTA, CDR2 FQGNSA. The V and J ends lost 0 bases and 3 bases, in that order; junction bases with no gene match: 0. This CDR3 reads CASSLASGGTDTQYF. CDR3 in DNA: TGTGCCAGCAGCTTAGCTAGCGGGGGGACAGATACGCAGTATTTT.

Notes on this clone: Other DNA sequences of this sample code for an identical CDR3. The chain joins TRBV25-1 to TRBJ2-7, with 7 bases lining up with TRBD2. The CDR3 extends over 13 amino acids. V shed 2 bases and J 4 bases; nucleotides not matched to a gene: 2. Looked up from germline, CDR1 is MGHDK and CDR2 is SYGVNS. The CDR3 is CASSESGAYEQYF. The CDR3 nucleotides are TGTGCCAGCAGTGAAAGCGGGGCATACGAGCAGTACTTC.

This clone was observed a handful of times. The chain has TRBV6-1 and TRBJ2-3; 11 nucleotides align to TRBD2. CDR1 and CDR2 from the germline V gene are MNHNS and SASEGT. V lost 3 bases, J lost 1 base, and 9 bases stayed unmatched. The CDR3 is 18 residues long. The CDR3 protein is CASSEGGLAGGRTDTQYF. The CDR3 DNA is TGTGCCAGCAGTGAGGGCGGGCTAGCGGGAGGACGCACAGATACGCAGTATTTT.

The V and J genes are TRBV5-1 and TRBJ1-3; 7 bases map to TRBD1. V lost 5 bases, J lost 1 base, and 6 bases stayed unmatched. Germline CDR1 reads SGHRS; CDR2 reads YFSETQ. CDR3 length: 15 residues. This chain's CDR3 is CASRPTGMSGNTIYF. For the CDR3, the DNA is TGCGCCAGCAGACCGACAGGGATGTCTGGAAACACCATATATTTT.

V is TRBV10-3 and J is TRBJ2-5; 13 bases map to TRBD2. There are 13 residues in the CDR3. Germline CDR1 and CDR2: ENHRY and SYGVKD. The junction had 2 bases not matched to a gene; V was cut back by 11 bases and J by 2 bases. CDR3 in amino acids: CAVGLAGQETQYF. The CDR3 bases are TGTGCCGTGGGACTAGCGGGGCAAGAGACCCAGTACTTC.

This clone was counted only a few times. The chain couples TRBV30 to TRBJ2-5; TRBD1 matches 8 bases. The V gene end was trimmed by 2 bases and the J gene end by 2 bases; junction bases not matched to a gene: 4. The CDR3 extends over 14 amino acids. Germline loops: CDR1 GTSNPN, CDR2 SVGIG (reference sequence). CDR3 in DNA: TGTGCCTGGAGTTCCGGGACAGGTCAAGAGACCCAGTACTTC. Its protein is CAWSSGTGQETQYF.

This sequence joins TRBV5-1 and TRBJ1-6; no clear D gene. Trimming took off 4 bases at V and 7 bases at J, with 15 bases between the two ends. CDR3 size: 15 residues. Germline-derived CDR1 and CDR2 are SGHRS and YFSETQ. CDR3 residues: CASSRDSAKNSPLHF. In DNA form, the CDR3 reads TGCGCCAGCAGCCGAGATTCCGCGAAAAATTCACCCCTCCACTTT.

The rearrangement links TRBV4-3 to TRBJ2-7, with D possibly called TRBD1 or TRBD2 (7 bases each). Looked up from germline, CDR1 is LGHNA and CDR2 is YSLEER. CDR3 size: 16 residues. Trimming took off 0 bases at V and 2 bases at J, with 14 bases between the two ends. CDR3 in amino acids: CASSQEAGQTTYEQYF. The CDR3 DNA reads as TGCGCCAGCAGCCAAGAAGCGGGACAGACTACCTACGAGCAGTACTTC.

This rearrangement joins TRBV4-1 to TRBJ1-1, with TRBD1 matching 7 bases. The CDR3 length is 14 residues. CDR1 is MGHRA, CDR2 YSYEKL, per germline. The V and J ends lost 1 base and 1 base, in that order; junction bases with no gene match: 0. CDR3 coding DNA: TGCGCCAGCAGCCAAGGACAGGGGAACACTGAAGCTTTCTTT. Its translation is CASSQGQGNTEAFF.

The rearrangement joins TRBV7-9 to TRBJ2-3; weak D call: TRBD2 (6 bases). Trimming removed 1 base from V and 4 bases from J, with 6 bases in between. The CDR3 sequence is 13 residues long. Germline V gives CDR1 SEHNR, CDR2 FQNEAQ (reference sequence). The CDR3 DNA sequence: TGTGCCAGCAGCTTAGGCGGGGCAGATACGCAGTATTTT. Amino acid sequence: CASSLGGADTQYF.

Note on this clone: The sample holds other DNA sequences that translate to the same CDR3. CDR3 loop: CASSVGGYTEAFF. The CDR3 DNA sequence: TGTGCCAGCAGCGTAGGGGGTTATACTGAAGCTTTCTTT. The V gene is TRBV9, the J gene TRBJ1-1; no clear D gene. Trimming cost V 0 bases and J 5 bases, with 8 bases left between them. The CDR3 sequence is 13 residues long. Germline lookup yields CDR1 SGDLS and CDR2 YYNGEE.

This clone was detected only once. The chain employs TRBV30 and TRBJ1-2; D gene unclear. Germline V lookup: CDR1 GTSNPN, CDR2 SVGIG (reference sequence). The CDR3 runs 13 residues. The ends were cut back, 0 bases at V and 4 bases at J, with 9 bases in the middle. CDR3: CAWSVLMGYGYTF. The DNA of the CDR3 is TGTGCCTGGAGTGTACTGATGGGCTATGGCTACACCTTC.

The chain has TRBV27 and TRBJ2-3, with a tentative D call TRBD1 (6 bases). CDR1 and CDR2 from the germline V gene are MNHEY and SMNVEV (reference sequence). The CDR3 extends over 14 amino acids. V was cut by 3 bases and J by 0 bases, with 7 bases left in between. CDR3 residues: CASSLQGSTDTQYF. The CDR3 bases are TGTGCCAGCAGTTTGCAGGGGAGCACAGATACGCAGTATTTT.

The chain joins TRBV7-9 to TRBJ1-5, with D possibly being TRBD1 (5 bases). This CDR3 has 16 amino acids. Trimming took off 3 bases at V and 2 bases at J, with 14 bases between the two ends. Germline CDR1 reads SEHNR; CDR2 reads FQNEAQ (reference sequence). CDR3 residues: CASSLVEGSGNQPQHF. CDR3 bases: TGTGCCAGCAGCTTGGTAGAGGGGAGCGGCAATCAGCCCCAGCATTTT.

The V call is TRBV5-5, the J call TRBJ2-5, with 13 bases matching TRBD2. This CDR3 region has 15 residues. CDR1 and CDR2 from the germline V gene are SGHKS and YYEKEE (reference sequence). The V gene end was trimmed by 4 bases and the J gene end by 5 bases; junction bases not matched to a gene: 5. This chain's CDR3 is CASSRTSGRGETQYF. Here the CDR3 DNA reads TGTGCCAGCAGCCGGACTAGCGGGAGAGGGGAGACCCAGTACTTC.

The chain links TRBV7-2 to TRBJ2-2, with D unresolved. Germline CDR1 SGHTA, CDR2 FQGNSA. The CDR3 spans 15 residues. Trimming shortened V by 1 base and J by 0 bases, and 6 bases separated the two germline ends. DNA for the CDR3: TGTGCCAGCAGCTTAGGTCAGACGAACACCGGGGAGCTGTTTTTT. This translates into CASSLGQTNTGELFF.

The gene calls are TRBV5-1 and TRBJ1-2, with D unresolved. The V end was cut by 0 bases, the J end by 1 base, with 7 bases between. The CDR3 covers 14 residues. CDR1 is SGHRS, CDR2 YFSETQ, per germline. CDR3 bases: TGCGCCAGCAGCTTGGATGTGTTTAACTATGGCTACACCTTC. Protein: CASSLDVFNYGYTF.

The chain joins TRBV30 to TRBJ1-2; 7 bases match TRBD1. V lost 5 bases, J lost 7 bases, and 10 bases stayed unmatched. The CDR3 is made up of 13 amino acids. Germline V CDR1 and CDR2: GTSNPN, SVGIG (reference sequence). Here the CDR3 reads CAWSWKGAGGYTF. CDR3 DNA: TGTGCCTGGTCTTGGAAGGGGGCTGGTGGCTACACCTTC.